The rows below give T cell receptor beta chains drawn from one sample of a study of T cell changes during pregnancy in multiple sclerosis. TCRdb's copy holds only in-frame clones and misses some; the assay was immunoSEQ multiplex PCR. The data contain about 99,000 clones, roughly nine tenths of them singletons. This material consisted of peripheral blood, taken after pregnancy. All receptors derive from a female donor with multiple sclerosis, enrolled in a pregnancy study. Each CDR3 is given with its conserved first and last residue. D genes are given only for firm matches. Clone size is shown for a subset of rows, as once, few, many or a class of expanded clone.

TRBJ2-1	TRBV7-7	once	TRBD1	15	TGTGCCAGCAGCTTAGGGCAGGGGGTGAATAATGAGCAGTTCTTC	CASSLGQGVNNEQFF
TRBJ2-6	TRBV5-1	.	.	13	TGCGCCAGCAGGGACTCTGTGGCCAACGTCCTGACTTTC	CASRDSVANVLTF
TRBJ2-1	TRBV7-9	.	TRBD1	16	TGTGCCAGCAGCCTCCGACAGGGGATTTTTTCTAATGAGCAGTTCTTC	CASSLRQGIFSNEQFF
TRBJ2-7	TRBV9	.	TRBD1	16	TGTGCCAGCAGCGCCAGAGACAGGGATCCTTCCTACGAGCAGTACTTC	CASSARDRDPSYEQYF
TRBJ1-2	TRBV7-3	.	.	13	TGTGCCAGCAGCTTAAGACAGTCTGAAGGCTACACCTTC	CASSLRQSEGYTF
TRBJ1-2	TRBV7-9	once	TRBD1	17	TGTGCCAGCAGCTTACCGGGACAGGGTACGAGAAACTATGGCTACACCTTC	CASSLPGQGTRNYGYTF
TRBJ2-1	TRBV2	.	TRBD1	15	TGTGCCAGCAGTGAAGGGGACAGGGGGAACAATGAGCAGTTCTTC	CASSEGDRGNNEQFF
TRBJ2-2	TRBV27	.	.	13	TGTGCCAGCAGATTCAGCGGCCCGGGGGAGCTGTTTTTT	CASRFSGPGELFF
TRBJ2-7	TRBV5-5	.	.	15	TGTGCCAGCAGCTACCCTTGGGGAGGAATGGGCGAGCAGTACTTC	CASSYPWGGMGEQYF
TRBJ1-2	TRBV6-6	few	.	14	TGTGCCAGCAGTGTAGGACAGCTACCATATGGCTACACCTTC	CASSVGQLPYGYTF
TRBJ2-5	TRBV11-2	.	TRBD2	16	TGTGCCAGCAGCTTTACTAGCGGGGGGGTCCAAGAGACCCAGTACTTC	CASSFTSGGVQETQYF
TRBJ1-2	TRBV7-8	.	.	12	TGTGCCAGCGTCAGTTCCAACTATGGCTACACCTTC	CASVSSNYGYTF
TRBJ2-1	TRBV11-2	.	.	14	TGTGCCAGCAGCATCCGGACAGCCAACAATGAGCAGTTCTTC	CASSIRTANNEQFF
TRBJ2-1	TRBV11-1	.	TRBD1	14	TGTGCCAGCAGCTTAAATCCCAGGGGGCATGAGCAGTTCTTC	CASSLNPRGHEQFF
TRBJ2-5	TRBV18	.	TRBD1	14	TGTGCCAGCTCAAACAGGGGATCTGGAGAGACCCAGTACTTC	CASSNRGSGETQYF
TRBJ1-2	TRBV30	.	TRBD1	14	TGTGCCTGGAGTCCCGGGACAGGGAACTATGGCTACACCTTC	CAWSPGTGNYGYTF
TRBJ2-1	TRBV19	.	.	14	TGTGCCAGTAGGCGCAGGGTCCTCTACAATGAGCAGTTCTTC	CASRRRVLYNEQFF
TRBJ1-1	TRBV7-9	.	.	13	TGTGCCAGCTCCCGGGGACAAAACACTGAAGCTTTCTTT	CASSRGQNTEAFF
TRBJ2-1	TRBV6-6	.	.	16	TGTGCCAGCAGTTCCAAAGGCAGGGGCGCCTACAATGAGCAGTTCTTC	CASSSKGRGAYNEQFF
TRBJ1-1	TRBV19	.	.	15	TGTGCCAGTTTGCACAGGGAGAGGATGAACACTGAAGCTTTCTTT	CASLHRERMNTEAFF
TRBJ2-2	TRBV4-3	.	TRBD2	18	TGCGCCAGCAGCCGGGCCTGGGGTTCGGGGGGGAACACCGGGGAGCTGTTTTTT	CASSRAWGSGGNTGELFF
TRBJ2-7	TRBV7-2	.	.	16	TGTGCCAGCAGCCACCGACAGGCCAACTTTGCCTACGAGCAGTACTTC	CASSHRQANFAYEQYF
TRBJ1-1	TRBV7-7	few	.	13	TGTGCCAGCAGCTTAGAGGTCGGGGGGGAAGCTTTCTTT	CASSLEVGGEAFF
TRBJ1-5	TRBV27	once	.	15	TGTGCCAGCAGTTTTCACCCTAGTCGGAATCAGCCCCAGCATTTT	CASSFHPSRNQPQHF
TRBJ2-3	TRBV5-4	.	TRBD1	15	TGTGCCAGCAGCCCAGGGGGCCCCCACACAGATACGCAGTATTTT	CASSPGGPHTDTQYF
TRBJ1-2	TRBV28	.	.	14	TGTGCCAGCAGCGACGGGACTGGAGGCTTGGGCTACACCTTC	CASSDGTGGLGYTF
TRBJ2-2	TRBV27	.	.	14	TGTGCCAGCAGTTTATCAGGGAGTTCCGGGGAGCTGTTTTTT	CASSLSGSSGELFF
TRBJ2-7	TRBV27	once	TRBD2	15	TGTGCCAGCAGTAAAGCGGGAGGGGTGATCTACGAGCAGTACTTC	CASSKAGGVIYEQYF
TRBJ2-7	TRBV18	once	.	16	TGTGCCAGCTCACCAGGAAGTCAGGGGATCGTGTACGAGCAGTACTTC	CASSPGSQGIVYEQYF
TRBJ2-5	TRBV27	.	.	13	TGTGCCAGCAGCTTAAAGCCTGGAGAGACCCAGTACTTC	CASSLKPGETQYF
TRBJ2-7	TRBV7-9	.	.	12	TGTGCCAGCAGCTTAGACAAGTACGAGCAGTACTTC	CASSLDKYEQYF
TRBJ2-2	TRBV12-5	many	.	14	TGTGCTAGTGGTTTGTCAGCGAACACCGGGGAGCTGTTTTTT	CASGLSANTGELFF
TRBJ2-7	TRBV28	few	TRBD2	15	TGTGCCAGCAGTCAGGCGGGAGGGCCAATCTACGAGCAGTACTTC	CASSQAGGPIYEQYF
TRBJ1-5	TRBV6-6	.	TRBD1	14	TGTGCCAGCACCATGGGACAGTCTAGCCAGCCCCAGCATTTT	CASTMGQSSQPQHF
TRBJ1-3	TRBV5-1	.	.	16	TGCGCCAGCAGCCCACGACCGGGGAGCTCTGGAAACACCATATATTTT	CASSPRPGSSGNTIYF
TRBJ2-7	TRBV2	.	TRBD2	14	TGTGCCAGCAGCGGACTAGCGGTAGCCTACGAGCAGTACTTC	CASSGLAVAYEQYF
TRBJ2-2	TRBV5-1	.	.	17	TGCGCCAGCAGCTTACAGGGGGGGACCGCGAACACCGGGGAGCTGTTTTTT	CASSLQGGTANTGELFF
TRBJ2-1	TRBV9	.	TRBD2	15	TGTGCCAGCAGCCTAATAGCGGGATTACAAAATGAGCAGTTCTTC	CASSLIAGLQNEQFF
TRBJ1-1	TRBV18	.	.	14	TGTGCCAGCTCGGCCGCGGAGGGGAACACTGAAGCTTTCTTT	CASSAAEGNTEAFF
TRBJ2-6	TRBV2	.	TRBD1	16	TGTGCCAGCAACAAGGGGGCGCTGGCTGGGGCCAACGTCCTGACTTTC	CASNKGALAGANVLTF
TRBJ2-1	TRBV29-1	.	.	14	TGCAGCGGGATGGGCAGCTACTCCTACAATGAGCAGTTCTTC	CSGMGSYSYNEQFF
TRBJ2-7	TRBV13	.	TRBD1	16	TGTGCCAGCAGCTTAGAGAGGACAGGGGCTTCCTACGAGCAGTACTTC	CASSLERTGASYEQYF
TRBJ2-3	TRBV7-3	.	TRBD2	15	TGTGCCAGCAGCTTTAGCGGGGGCCAGCCAGATACGCAGTATTTT	CASSFSGGQPDTQYF
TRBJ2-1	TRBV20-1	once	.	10	TGCAGTGTCCAGGGGGGTGAGCAGTTCTTC	CSVQGGEQFF
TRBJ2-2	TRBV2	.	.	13	TGTGCCAGCGACATAACTGGATACGGGGAGCTGTTTTTT	CASDITGYGELFF
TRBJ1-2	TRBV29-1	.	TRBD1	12	TGCAGCGTTGAAGAGACAGGGACTGGCTACACCTTC	CSVEETGTGYTF
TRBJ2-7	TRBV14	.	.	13	TGTGCCAGCAGCCAAGAACGGGGATACGAGCAGTACTTC	CASSQERGYEQYF